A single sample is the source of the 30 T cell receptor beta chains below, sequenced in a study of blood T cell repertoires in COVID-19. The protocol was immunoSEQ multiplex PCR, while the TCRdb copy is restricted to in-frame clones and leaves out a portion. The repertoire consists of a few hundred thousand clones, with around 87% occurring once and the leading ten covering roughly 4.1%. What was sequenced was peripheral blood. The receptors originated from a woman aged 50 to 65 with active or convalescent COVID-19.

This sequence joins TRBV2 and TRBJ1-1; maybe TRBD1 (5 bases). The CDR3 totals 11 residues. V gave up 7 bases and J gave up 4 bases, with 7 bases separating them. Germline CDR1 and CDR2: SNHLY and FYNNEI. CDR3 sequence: CASKGSTEAFF. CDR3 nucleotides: TGTGCCAGCAAGGGGTCCACTGAAGCTTTCTTT.

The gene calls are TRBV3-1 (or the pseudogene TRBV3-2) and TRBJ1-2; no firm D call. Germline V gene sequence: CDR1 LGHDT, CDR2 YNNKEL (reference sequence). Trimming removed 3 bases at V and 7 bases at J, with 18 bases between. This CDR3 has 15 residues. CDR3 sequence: CASSHGGEWVFGYTF. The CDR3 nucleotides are TGTGCCAGCAGCCACGGCGGCGAATGGGTCTTTGGCTACACCTTC.

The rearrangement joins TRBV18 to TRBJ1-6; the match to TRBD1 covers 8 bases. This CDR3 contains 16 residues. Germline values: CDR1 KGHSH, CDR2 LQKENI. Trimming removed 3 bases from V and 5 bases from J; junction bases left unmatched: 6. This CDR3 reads CASSPQGAQNNSPLHF. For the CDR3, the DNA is TGTGCCAGCTCACCGCAGGGGGCGCAAAATAATTCACCCCTCCACTTT.

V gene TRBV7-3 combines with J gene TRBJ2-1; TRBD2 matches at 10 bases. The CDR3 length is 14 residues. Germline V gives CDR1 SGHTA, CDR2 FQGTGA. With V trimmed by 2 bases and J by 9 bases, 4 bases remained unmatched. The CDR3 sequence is CASSLGLAGAEQFF. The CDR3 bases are TGTGCCAGCAGCTTAGGGCTAGCGGGAGCTGAGCAGTTCTTC.

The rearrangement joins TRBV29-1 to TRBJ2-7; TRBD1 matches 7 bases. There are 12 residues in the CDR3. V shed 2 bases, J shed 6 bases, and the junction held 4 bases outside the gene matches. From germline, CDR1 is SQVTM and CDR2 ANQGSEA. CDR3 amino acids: CSVETGAAEQYF. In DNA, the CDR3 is TGCAGCGTTGAAACAGGGGCCGCCGAGCAGTACTTC.

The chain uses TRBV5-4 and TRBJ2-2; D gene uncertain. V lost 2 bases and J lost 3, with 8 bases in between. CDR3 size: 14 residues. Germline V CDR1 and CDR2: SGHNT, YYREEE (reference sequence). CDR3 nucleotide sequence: TGTGCCAGCAGCTTTGCAGCGTACACCGGGGAGCTGTTTTTT. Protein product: CASSFAAYTGELFF. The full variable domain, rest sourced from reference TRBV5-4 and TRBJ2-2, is ETGVTQSPTHLIKTRGQQVTLRCSSQSGHNTVSWYQQALGQGPQFIFQYYREEENGRGNFPPRFSGLQFPNYSSELNVNALELDDSALYLCASSFAAYTGELFFGEGSRLTVL.

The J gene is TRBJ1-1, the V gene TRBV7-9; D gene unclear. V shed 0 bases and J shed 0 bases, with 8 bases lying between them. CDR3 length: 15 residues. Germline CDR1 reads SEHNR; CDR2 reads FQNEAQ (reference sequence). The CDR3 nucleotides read TGTGCCAGCAGCTTAGCGAACAGATTGAACACTGAAGCTTTCTTT. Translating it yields CASSLANRLNTEAFF.

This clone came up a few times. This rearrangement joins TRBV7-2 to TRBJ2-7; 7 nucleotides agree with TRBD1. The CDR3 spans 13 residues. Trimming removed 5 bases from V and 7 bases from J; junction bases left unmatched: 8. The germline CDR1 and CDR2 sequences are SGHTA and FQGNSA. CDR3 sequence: CASSNLQGREQYF. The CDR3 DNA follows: TGTGCCAGCAGCAACTTACAGGGGCGTGAGCAGTACTTC.

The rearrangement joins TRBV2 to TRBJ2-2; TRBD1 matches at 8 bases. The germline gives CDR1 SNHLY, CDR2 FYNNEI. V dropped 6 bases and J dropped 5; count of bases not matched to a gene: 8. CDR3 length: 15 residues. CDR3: CASSQTGVGTGELFF. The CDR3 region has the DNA TGTGCCAGCAGCCAGACAGGGGTGGGGACCGGGGAGCTGTTTTTT.

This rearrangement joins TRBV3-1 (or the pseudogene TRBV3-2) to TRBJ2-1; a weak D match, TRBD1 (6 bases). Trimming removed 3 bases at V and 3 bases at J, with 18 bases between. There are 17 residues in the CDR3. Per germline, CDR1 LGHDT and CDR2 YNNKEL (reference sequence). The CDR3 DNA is TGTGCCAGCAGCCAGTTACGTAGGACAGCGATCTACAATGAGCAGTTCTTC. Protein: CASSQLRRTAIYNEQFF.

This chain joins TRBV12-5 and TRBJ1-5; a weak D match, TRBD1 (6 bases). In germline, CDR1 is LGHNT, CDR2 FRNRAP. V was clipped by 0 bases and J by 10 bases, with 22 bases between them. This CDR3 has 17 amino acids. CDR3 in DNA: TGTGCTAGTGGTTTGGTAACGGGCAGGGGCCCACTGGATCCCCAGCATTTT. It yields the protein CASGLVTGRGPLDPQHF.

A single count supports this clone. The CDR3 DNA reads as TGTGCTAGTGGTTCCTTCAGGGGGCAGGATACTGAAGCTTTCTTT. Its protein product is CASGSFRGQDTEAFF. The chain couples TRBV12-5 to TRBJ1-1; 8 nucleotides align to TRBD1. J gave up 5 bases and V 4 bases, and 9 bases lay outside the gene matches. CDR1 is LGHNT and CDR2 is FRNRAP in the germline V gene. There are 15 residues in the CDR3. The full variable domain, rest sourced from reference TRBV12-5 and TRBJ1-1, is DARVTQTPRHKVTEMGQEVTMRCQPILGHNTVFWYRQTMMQGLELLAYFRNRAPLDDSGMPKDRFSAEMPDATLATLKIQPSEPRDSAVYFCASGSFRGQDTEAFFGQGTRLTVV.

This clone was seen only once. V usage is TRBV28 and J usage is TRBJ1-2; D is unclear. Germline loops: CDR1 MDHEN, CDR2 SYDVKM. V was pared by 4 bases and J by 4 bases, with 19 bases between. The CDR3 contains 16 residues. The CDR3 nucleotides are TGTGCCAGCAGTTCCGGCGGTTCTAAACTTACCTATGGCTACACCTTC. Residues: CASSSGGSKLTYGYTF.

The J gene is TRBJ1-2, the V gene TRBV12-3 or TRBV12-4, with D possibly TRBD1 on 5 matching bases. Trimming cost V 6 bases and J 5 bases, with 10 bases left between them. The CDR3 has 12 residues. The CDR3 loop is CASRLGGYGYTF. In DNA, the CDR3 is TGTGCCAGCAGACTGGGGGGGTATGGCTACACCTTC.

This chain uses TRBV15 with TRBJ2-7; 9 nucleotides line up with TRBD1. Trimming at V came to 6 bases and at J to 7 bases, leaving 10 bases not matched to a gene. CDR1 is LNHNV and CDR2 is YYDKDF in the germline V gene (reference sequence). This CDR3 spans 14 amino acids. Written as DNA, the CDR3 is TGTGCCACCAGGAAACCGGGACAGGGCCGGGAGCAGTACTTC. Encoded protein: CATRKPGQGREQYF. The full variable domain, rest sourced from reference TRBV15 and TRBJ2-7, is DAMVIQNPRYQVTQFGKPVTLSCSQTLNHNVMYWYQQKSSQAPKLLFHYYDKDFNNEADTPDNFQSRRPNTSFCFLDIRSPGLGDTAMYLCATRKPGQGREQYFGPGTRLTVT.

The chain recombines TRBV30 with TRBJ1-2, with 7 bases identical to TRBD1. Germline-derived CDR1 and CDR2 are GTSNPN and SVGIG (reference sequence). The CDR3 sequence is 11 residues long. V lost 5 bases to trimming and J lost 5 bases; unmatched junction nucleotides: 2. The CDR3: CAWGDRYGYTF. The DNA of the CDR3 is TGTGCCTGGGGGGACAGATATGGCTACACCTTC.

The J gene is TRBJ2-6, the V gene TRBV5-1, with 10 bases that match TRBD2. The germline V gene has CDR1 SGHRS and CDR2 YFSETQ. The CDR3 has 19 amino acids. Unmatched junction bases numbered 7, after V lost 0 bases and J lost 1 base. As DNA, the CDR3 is TGCGCCAGCAGCTTGGTTATAGCGGGAGGAGGATCTGGGGCCAACGTCCTGACTTTC. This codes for CASSLVIAGGGSGANVLTF.

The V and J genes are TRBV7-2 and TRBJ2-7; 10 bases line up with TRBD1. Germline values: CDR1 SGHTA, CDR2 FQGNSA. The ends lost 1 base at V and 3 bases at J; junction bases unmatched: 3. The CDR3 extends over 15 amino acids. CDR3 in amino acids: CASSLVTGGGYEQYF. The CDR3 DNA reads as TGTGCCAGCAGCTTAGTGACAGGGGGCGGCTACGAGCAGTACTTC.

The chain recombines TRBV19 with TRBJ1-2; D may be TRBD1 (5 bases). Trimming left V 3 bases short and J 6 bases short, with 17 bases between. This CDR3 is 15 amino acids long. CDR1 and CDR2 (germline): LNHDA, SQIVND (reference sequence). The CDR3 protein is CASSIGGARSNGYTF. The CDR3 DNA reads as TGTGCCAGTAGTATCGGCGGGGCTAGAAGCAATGGCTACACCTTC.

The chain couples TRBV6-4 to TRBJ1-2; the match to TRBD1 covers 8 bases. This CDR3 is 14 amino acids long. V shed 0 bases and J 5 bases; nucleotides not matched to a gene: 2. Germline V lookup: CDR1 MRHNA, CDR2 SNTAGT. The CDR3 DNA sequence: TGTGCCAGCAGTGACTCGTACAGGGGGTATGGCTACACCTTC. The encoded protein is CASSDSYRGYGYTF.

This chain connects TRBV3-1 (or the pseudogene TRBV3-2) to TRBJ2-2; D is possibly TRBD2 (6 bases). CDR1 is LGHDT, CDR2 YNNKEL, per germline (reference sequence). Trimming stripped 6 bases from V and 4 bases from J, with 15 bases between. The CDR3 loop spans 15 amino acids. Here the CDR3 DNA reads TGTGCCAGCAGTCCCTCCCAGGGAGGCACCGGGGAGCTGTTTTTT. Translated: CASSPSQGGTGELFF.

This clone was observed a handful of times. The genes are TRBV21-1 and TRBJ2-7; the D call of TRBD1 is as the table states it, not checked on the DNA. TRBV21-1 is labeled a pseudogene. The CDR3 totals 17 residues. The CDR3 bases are TGTGCCAGCAGCAAAGGGGGGGAACGACAGGGGACCTACGAGCAGTACTTC. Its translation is CASSKGGERQGTYEQYF.

Written as DNA, the CDR3 is TGTGCCAGCAGTGAGCCAGGCAGGAATGAGCAGTTCTTC. Protein: CASSEPGRNEQFF. J is TRBJ2-1 and V is TRBV25-1, with D unclear. V shed 3 bases and J shed 7 bases, with 10 bases lying between them. Germline V gene sequence: CDR1 MGHDK, CDR2 SYGVNS. CDR3 length equals 13 residues.

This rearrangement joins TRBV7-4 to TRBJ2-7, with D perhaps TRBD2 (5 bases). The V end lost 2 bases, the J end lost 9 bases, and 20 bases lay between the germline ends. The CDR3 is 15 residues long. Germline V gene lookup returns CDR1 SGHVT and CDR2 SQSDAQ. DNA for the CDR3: TGTGCCAGCAGCTTATGGACTGGGCGTCCTACGAGGCAGTACTTC. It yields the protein CASSLWTGRPTRQYF.

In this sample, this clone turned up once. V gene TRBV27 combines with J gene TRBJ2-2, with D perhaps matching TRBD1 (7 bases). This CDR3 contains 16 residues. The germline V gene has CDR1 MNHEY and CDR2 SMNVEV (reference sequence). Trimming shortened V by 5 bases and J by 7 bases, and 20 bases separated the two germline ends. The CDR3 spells CASSPTRVRGVGELFF. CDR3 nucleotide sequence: TGTGCCAGCAGTCCGACCCGGGTCAGGGGGGTCGGGGAGCTGTTTTTT.

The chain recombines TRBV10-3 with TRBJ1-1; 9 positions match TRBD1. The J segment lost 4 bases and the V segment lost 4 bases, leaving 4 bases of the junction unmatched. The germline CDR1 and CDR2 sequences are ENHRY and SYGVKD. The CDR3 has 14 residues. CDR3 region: CAISGGQGSTEAFF. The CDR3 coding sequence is TGTGCCATCAGTGGAGGACAGGGGAGCACTGAAGCTTTCTTT.

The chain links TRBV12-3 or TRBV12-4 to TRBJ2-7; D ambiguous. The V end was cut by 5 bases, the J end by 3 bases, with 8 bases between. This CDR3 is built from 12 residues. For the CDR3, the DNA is TGTGCCAGCAGTCTCACAAACTACGAGCAGTACTTC. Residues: CASSLTNYEQYF.

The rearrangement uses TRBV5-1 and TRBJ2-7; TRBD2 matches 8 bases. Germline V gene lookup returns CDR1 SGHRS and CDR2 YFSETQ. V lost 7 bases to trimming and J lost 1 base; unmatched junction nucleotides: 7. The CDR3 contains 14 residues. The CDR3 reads CASRRSGSSYEQYF. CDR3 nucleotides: TGCGCCAGCCGCCGGAGCGGGAGTTCCTACGAGCAGTACTTC.

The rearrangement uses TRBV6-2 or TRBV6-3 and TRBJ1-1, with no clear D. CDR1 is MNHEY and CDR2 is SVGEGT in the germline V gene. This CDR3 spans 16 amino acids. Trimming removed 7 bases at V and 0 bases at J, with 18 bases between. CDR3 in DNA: TGTGCCAGCAACCCCTTAACAGTGACGATGAACACTGAAGCTTTCTTT. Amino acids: CASNPLTVTMNTEAFF.

CDR3 DNA: TGTGCCAGTAGTATCAGCGGGGGACGGACTAATGAAAAACTGTTTTTT. Translation: CASSISGGRTNEKLFF. The chain joins TRBV19 to TRBJ1-4; a weak D match, TRBD1 (5 bases). The V end lost 3 bases, the J end lost 2 bases, and 13 bases lay between the germline ends. Germline values: CDR1 LNHDA, CDR2 SQIVND (reference sequence). The CDR3 is made up of 16 amino acids.